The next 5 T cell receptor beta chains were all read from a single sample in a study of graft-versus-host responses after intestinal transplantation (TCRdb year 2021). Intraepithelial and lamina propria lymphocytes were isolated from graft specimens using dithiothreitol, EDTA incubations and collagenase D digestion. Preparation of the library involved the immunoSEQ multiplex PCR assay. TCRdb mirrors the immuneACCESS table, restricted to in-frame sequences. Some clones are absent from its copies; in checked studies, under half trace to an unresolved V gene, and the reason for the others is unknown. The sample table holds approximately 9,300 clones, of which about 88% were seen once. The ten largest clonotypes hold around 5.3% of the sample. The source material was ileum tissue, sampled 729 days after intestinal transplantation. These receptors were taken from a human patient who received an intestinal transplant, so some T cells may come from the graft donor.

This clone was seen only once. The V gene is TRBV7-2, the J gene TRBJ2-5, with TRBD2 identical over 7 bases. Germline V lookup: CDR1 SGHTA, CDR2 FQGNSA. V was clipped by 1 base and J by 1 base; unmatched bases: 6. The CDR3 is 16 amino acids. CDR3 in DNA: TGTGCCAGCAGCTTAGTGGCTAGCGGAATCCAAGAGACCCAGTACTTC. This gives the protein CASSLVASGIQETQYF.

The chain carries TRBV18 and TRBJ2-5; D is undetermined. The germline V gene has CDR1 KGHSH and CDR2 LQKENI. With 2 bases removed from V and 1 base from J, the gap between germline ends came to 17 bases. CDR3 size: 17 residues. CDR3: CASSPISPLIGQETQYF. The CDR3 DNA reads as TGTGCCAGCTCACCAATATCCCCCCTAATCGGCCAAGAGACCCAGTACTTC.

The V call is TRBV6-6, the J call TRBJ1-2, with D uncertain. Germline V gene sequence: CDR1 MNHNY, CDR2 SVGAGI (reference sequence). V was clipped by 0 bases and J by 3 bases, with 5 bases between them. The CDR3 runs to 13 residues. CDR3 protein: CASSYSRDYGYTF. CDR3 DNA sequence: TGTGCCAGCAGTTACTCGAGGGACTATGGCTACACCTTC.

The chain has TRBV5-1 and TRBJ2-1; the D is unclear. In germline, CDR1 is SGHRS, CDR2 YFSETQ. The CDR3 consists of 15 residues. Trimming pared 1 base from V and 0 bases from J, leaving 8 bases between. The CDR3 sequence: CASSLSLSSYNEQFF. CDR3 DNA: TGCGCCAGCAGCTTGAGCTTAAGCTCCTACAATGAGCAGTTCTTC.

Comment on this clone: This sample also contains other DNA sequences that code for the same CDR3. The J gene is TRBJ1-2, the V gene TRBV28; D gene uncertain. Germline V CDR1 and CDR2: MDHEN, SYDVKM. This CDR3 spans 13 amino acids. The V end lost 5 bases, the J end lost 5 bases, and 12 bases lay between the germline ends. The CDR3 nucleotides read TGTGCCAGCAGTCTCTTAAGAGGATATGGCTACACCTTC. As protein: CASSLLRGYGYTF.